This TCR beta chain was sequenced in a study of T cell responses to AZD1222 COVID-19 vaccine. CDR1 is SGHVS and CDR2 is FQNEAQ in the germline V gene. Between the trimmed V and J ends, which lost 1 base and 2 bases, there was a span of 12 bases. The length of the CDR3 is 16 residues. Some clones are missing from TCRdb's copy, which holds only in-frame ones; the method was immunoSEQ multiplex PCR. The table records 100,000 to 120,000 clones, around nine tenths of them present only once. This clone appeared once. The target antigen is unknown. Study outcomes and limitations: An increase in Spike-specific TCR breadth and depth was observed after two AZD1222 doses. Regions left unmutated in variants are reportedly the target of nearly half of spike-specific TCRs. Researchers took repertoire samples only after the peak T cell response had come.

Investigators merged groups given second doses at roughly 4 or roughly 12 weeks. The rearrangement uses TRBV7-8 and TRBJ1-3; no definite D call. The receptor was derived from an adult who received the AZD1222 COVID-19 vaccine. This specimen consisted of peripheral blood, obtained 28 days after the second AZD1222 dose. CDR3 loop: CASSLEGGRTGNTIYF. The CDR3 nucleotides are TGTGCCAGCAGCTTAGAGGGAGGGCGGACTGGAAACACCATATATTTT. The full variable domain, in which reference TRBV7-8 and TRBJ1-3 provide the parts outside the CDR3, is GAGVSQSPRYKVAKRGQDVALRCDPISGHVSLFWYQQALGQGPEFLTYFQNEAQLDKSGLPSDRFFAERPEGSVSTLKIQRTQQEDSAVYLCASSLEGGRTGNTIYFGEGSWLTVV.